The TCR beta chain described here comes from a study of blood T cell repertoires in COVID-19. TCRdb's copy holds only in-frame clones and misses some; the assay was immunoSEQ multiplex PCR. The sample has approximately 250,000 clones, under 90% seen once. With 4 bases clipped from V and 5 bases from J, the junction kept 15 bases outside the gene matches. CDR1 is MNHNS, CDR2 SASEGT, per germline. The CDR3 is made up of 17 amino acids. The receptor's source is a human donor in a cohort sampled during active COVID-19. Sample: peripheral blood. The rearrangement joins TRBV6-1 to TRBJ2-3, with 7 nucleotides matching TRBD1. The CDR3 protein is CASSGQLGGAGRDTQYF. The CDR3 DNA follows: TGTGCCAGCAGTGGTCAGCTAGGGGGCGCTGGTAGAGATACGCAGTATTTT.